This T cell receptor beta chain was found in a study of blood T cell repertoires in COVID-19. Study-wide context: T cells, B-cell-depleted T cells, or PBMCs provided the cDNA or gDNA that served as material.

CDR1 and CDR2 (germline): DFQATT, SNEGSKA (reference sequence). This CDR3 has 11 amino acids. Trimming shortened V by 2 bases and J by 3 bases, and 3 bases separated the two germline ends. As handled by the study authors: Reference gene primers were amplified, and this amplification served to estimate nucleated cell counts. The data were produced by immunoSEQ multiplex PCR, yet TCRdb's version contains in-frame clones alone and is incomplete. Clone size and V and J calls were adopted from that table, with D and trimming inferred from the DNA. The sample includes roughly 62,000 clones, roughly 89% seen only once; the top ten take approximately 6%.

Sequencing was performed on peripheral blood. The chain couples TRBV20-1 to TRBJ2-3, with D unresolved. The source is a human donor in a cohort sampled during active COVID-19. This CDR3 is CSARPTDTQYF. CDR3 nucleotide sequence: TGCAGTGCTAGACCAACAGATACGCAGTATTTT.